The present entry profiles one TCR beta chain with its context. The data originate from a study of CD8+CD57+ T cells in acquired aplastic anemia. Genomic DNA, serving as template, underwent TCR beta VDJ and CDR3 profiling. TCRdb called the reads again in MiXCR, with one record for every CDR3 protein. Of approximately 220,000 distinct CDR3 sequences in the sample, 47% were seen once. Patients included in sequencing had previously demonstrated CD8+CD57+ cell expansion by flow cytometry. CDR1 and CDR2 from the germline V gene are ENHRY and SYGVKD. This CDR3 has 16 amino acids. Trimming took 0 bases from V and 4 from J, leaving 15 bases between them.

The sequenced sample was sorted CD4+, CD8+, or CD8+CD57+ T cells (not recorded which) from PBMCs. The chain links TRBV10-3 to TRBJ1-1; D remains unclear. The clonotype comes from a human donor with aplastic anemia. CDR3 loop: CAISESGGRDGTEAFF. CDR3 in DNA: TGTGCCATCAGTGAGTCGGGAGGGAGGGATGGCACTGAAGCTTTCTTT.